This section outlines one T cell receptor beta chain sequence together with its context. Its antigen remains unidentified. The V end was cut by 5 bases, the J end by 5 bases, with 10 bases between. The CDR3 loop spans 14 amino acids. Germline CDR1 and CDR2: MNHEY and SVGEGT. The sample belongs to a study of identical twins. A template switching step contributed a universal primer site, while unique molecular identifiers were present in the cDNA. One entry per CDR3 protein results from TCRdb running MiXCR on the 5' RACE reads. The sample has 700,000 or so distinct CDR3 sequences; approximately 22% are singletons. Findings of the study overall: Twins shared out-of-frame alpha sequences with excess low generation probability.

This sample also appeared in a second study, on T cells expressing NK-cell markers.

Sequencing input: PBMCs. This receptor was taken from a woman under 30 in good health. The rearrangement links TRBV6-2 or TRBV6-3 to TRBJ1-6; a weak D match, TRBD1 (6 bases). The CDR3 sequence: CASSRTANNSPLHF. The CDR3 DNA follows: TGTGCCAGCAGTCGGACAGCGAATAATTCACCCCTCCACTTT.